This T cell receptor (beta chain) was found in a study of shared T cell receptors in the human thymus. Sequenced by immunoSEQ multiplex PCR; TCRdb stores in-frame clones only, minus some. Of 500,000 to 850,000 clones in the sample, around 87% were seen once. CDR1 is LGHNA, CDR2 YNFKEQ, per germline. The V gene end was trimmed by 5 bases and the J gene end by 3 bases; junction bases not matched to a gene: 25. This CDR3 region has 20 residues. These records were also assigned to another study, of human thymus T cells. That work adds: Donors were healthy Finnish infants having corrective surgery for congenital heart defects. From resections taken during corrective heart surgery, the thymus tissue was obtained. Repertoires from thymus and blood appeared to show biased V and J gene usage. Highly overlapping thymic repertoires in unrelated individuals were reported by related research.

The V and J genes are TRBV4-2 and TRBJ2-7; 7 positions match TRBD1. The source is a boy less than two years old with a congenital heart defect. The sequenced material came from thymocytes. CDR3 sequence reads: CASSYKRTHRPAGGSYEQYF. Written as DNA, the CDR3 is TGTGCCAGCAGCTACAAAAGAACTCACCGCCCCGCAGGGGGAAGCTACGAGCAGTACTTC.